The sequence of this T cell receptor beta chain was determined in a study of shared clonotypes between healthy human individuals. Study results and limitations: Naive subsets, compared against memory subsets, generally had larger estimated richness values.

CDR1 is SEHNR and CDR2 is FQNEAQ in the germline V gene (reference sequence). The CDR3 has 16 residues. Unmatched junction bases numbered 11, after V lost 5 bases and J lost 1 base. As for this clone: Its target is unknown.

Some clones are missing from TCRdb's copy, which holds only in-frame ones; the method was immunoSEQ multiplex PCR. The sample yields hundreds of thousands of clones, roughly 84% seen once. The sample taken for sequencing was memory CD8+ T cells sorted from blood. Indicated subset: CD45RO+ cells pooled with CCR7-negative TemRA cells. The chain employs TRBV7-9 and TRBJ2-7; 7 bases map to TRBD1. The receptor's source is a man aged 18 to 30 in good health. CDR3 sequence (DNA): TGTGCCAGCAGCGCCGAACTAACAGGGGTTTCCTACGAGCAGTACTTC. Its protein is CASSAELTGVSYEQYF.